Below are 23 T cell receptor beta chains sequenced from a single sample in a study of blood T cell repertoires in COVID-19. Libraries were prepared by immunoSEQ multiplex PCR; TCRdb keeps only in-frame clonotypes and omits some of them. The top ten clones hold about 4.2% of a sample with roughly 300,000 clones, around 85% of them seen once. The sample taken for sequencing was PBMCs or T cells enriched from blood (not recorded which). Receptors originate from a woman aged 40 to 50 with acute COVID-19.

CDR3 amino acids: CASSLPTGSGNTIYF. Written as DNA, the CDR3 is TGTGCCAGCAGCTTGCCGACAGGCTCTGGAAACACCATATATTTT. The chain employs TRBV7-2 and TRBJ1-3; a weak D match, TRBD1 (6 bases). CDR1 and CDR2 from the germline V gene are SGHTA and FQGNSA. Deletions cut 3 bases from V and 0 bases from J, with 9 bases between. CDR3 size: 15 residues.

The CDR3 here is CASSPGSGRVGTDTQYF. The CDR3 nucleotides read TGTGCCAGCAGCCCCGGATCGGGCAGGGTGGGCACAGATACGCAGTATTTT. V gene TRBV11-2 combines with J gene TRBJ2-3, with D tentatively TRBD1 (5 bases). The V gene's germline CDR1 is SGHAT and CDR2 FQNNGV. This CDR3 has 17 residues. Deletions cut 5 bases from V and 1 base from J, with 19 bases between.

This chain connects TRBV19 to TRBJ2-5; TRBD1 is a possible D gene (6 bases). Germline V gene sequence: CDR1 LNHDA, CDR2 SQIVND (reference sequence). V was shortened by 5 bases and J by 5 bases, with 12 bases between the two germline ends. This CDR3 spans 13 amino acids. CDR3 DNA sequence: TGTGCCAGTAGTCTACAGGGTACGGAGACCCAGTACTTC. As protein: CASSLQGTETQYF.

This clone was seen more than once but under ten times. The chain couples TRBV7-9 to TRBJ1-4, with 8 bases aligning to TRBD1. V lost 6 bases to trimming and J lost 7 bases; unmatched junction nucleotides: 7. The CDR3 runs 14 residues. Germline CDR1 SEHNR, CDR2 FQNEAQ (reference sequence). The CDR3 region is CASRAGGGGEKLFF. The CDR3 nucleotides read TGTGCCAGCAGGGCAGGGGGCGGTGGTGAAAAACTGTTTTTT.

The V and J genes are TRBV4-1 and TRBJ2-7, with D unresolved. Trimming left V 3 bases short and J 4 bases short, with 10 bases between. Per the germline V gene, CDR1 is MGHRA and CDR2 is YSYEKL. CDR3 length equals 13 residues. DNA of the CDR3: TGCGCCAGCAGCCAGATGAGAGGTTACGAGCAGTACTTC. Translated: CASSQMRGYEQYF.

CDR3 nucleotides: TGTGCTGACCAGGCGGATACGCAGTATTTT. Its translation: CADQADTQYF. The chain combines TRBV15 with TRBJ2-3; the D is unclear. Germline V lookup: CDR1 LNHNV, CDR2 YYDKDF (reference sequence). The CDR3 is 10 residues long.

This chain connects TRBV21-1 to TRBJ2-2; the D call TRBD2 from the table was never checked on the DNA. TRBV21-1 is tagged as a pseudogene. CDR3 length: 15 amino acids. The CDR3 bases are TGTGCCAGCAGCTTTCCTAGCGGGAGTACCGGGGAGCTGTTTTTT. Residues: CASSFPSGSTGELFF.

The rearrangement joins TRBV25-1 to TRBJ1-1; tentative D call: TRBD1 (6 bases). Germline-derived CDR1 and CDR2 are MGHDK and SYGVNS. CDR3 length equals 15 residues. V shed 2 bases and J shed 0 bases, with 10 bases lying between them. The CDR3 is CASSEPDRMNTEAFF. CDR3 sequence (DNA): TGTGCCAGCAGTGAACCCGACAGGATGAACACTGAAGCTTTCTTT.

The V call is TRBV24-1, the J call TRBJ1-5; 7 positions agree with TRBD1. The trim removed 3 bases at V and 3 bases at J, leaving 1 base unmatched. CDR1 KGHDR and CDR2 SFDVKD come from the germline V gene. CDR3 length: 14 residues. DNA of the CDR3: TGTGCCACCAGTGATGGACAGGACAATCAGCCCCAGCATTTT. It encodes CATSDGQDNQPQHF.

The chain recombines TRBV6-2 or TRBV6-3 with TRBJ1-5; D uncertain. The germline gives CDR1 MNHEY, CDR2 SVGEGT. V lost 2 bases, J lost 3 bases, and 5 bases lay in between. The CDR3 is 13 amino acids. The CDR3 sequence: CASSYPSNQPQHF. DNA of the CDR3: TGTGCCAGCAGTTACCCTTCCAATCAGCCCCAGCATTTT.

The chain employs TRBV6-6 and TRBJ2-3, with D possibly being TRBD1 (5 bases). The CDR3 runs to 15 residues. V was cut by 6 bases and J by 0 bases, with 13 bases left in between. Germline loops: CDR1 MNHNY, CDR2 SVGAGI (reference sequence). The CDR3 protein is CASRRQSSSTDTQYF. CDR3 bases: TGTGCCAGCAGAAGACAGTCCTCTAGCACAGATACGCAGTATTTT.

The chain employs TRBV6-1 and TRBJ1-2; 10 positions match TRBD1. Germline V gives CDR1 MNHNS, CDR2 SASEGT. V shed 3 bases and J 4 bases; nucleotides not matched to a gene: 8. The CDR3 runs 16 residues. The CDR3 loop reads CASSDLTGQGPYGYTF. The CDR3 DNA is TGTGCCAGCAGTGATCTGACGGGACAGGGGCCCTATGGCTACACCTTC.

The V call is TRBV2, the J call TRBJ1-2; the match to TRBD1 covers 8 bases. Trimming cost V 6 bases and J 0 bases; bases outside gene matches: 0. This CDR3 region has 13 residues. Germline V CDR1 and CDR2: SNHLY, FYNNEI. As DNA, the CDR3 is TGTGCCAGCAGGGGACAGGCTAACTATGGCTACACCTTC. It encodes CASRGQANYGYTF.

The V call is TRBV6-2 or TRBV6-3, the J call TRBJ1-1, with D uncertain. The germline V and J ends were trimmed by 2 bases and 4 bases, with 5 bases remaining between them. Germline V gene sequence: CDR1 MNHEY, CDR2 SVGEGT. The CDR3 extends over 12 amino acids. DNA for the CDR3: TGTGCCAGCAGTTACCCGAGCACTGAAGCTTTCTTT. Amino acids: CASSYPSTEAFF.

This sequence joins TRBV14 and TRBJ1-6; D possibly corresponds to TRBD1 (6 bases). Trimming pared 2 bases from V and 13 bases from J, leaving 18 bases between. The germline gives CDR1 SGHDN, CDR2 FVKESK. This CDR3 spans 15 amino acids. The CDR3 here is CASSQQVGQSFPLHF. The CDR3 nucleotides are TGTGCCAGCAGCCAACAAGTTGGACAGAGCTTTCCCCTCCACTTT.

V is TRBV18 and J is TRBJ1-3; 8 bases map to TRBD1. This CDR3 has 16 residues. After removal of 5 bases from V and 7 bases from J, the junction contained 13 bases not matched to a gene. Germline lookup yields CDR1 KGHSH and CDR2 LQKENI. The CDR3 reads CASSVATGQAFNTIYF. DNA of the CDR3: TGTGCCAGCTCAGTTGCCACGGGACAGGCTTTCAACACCATATATTTT.

The chain carries TRBV6-2 or TRBV6-3 and TRBJ2-5; D unclear. This CDR3 has 15 amino acids. V was shortened by 8 bases and J by 4 bases, with 20 bases between the two germline ends. In germline, CDR1 is MNHEY, CDR2 SVGEGT. CDR3 protein: CASGPRVWYPETQYF. For the CDR3, the DNA is TGTGCCAGCGGCCCACGGGTTTGGTATCCAGAGACCCAGTACTTC.

V and J are TRBV28 and TRBJ2-5; TRBD2 is a possible D gene (5 bases). The CDR3 has 17 residues. Germline CDR1 reads MDHEN; CDR2 reads SYDVKM. The V gene lost 2 bases and the J gene lost 2 bases, with 18 bases spanning the gap. CDR3 loop: CASSLTRPSSGQETQYF. DNA for the CDR3: TGTGCCAGCAGTTTAACCCGCCCCTCCAGCGGACAAGAGACCCAGTACTTC. The complete variable domain, with remaining parts taken from reference TRBV28 and TRBJ2-5, reads DVKVTQSSRYLVKRTGEKVFLECVQDMDHENMFWYRQDPGLGLRLIYFSYDVKMKEKGDIPEGYSVSREKKERFSLILESASTNQTSMYLCASSLTRPSSGQETQYFGPGTRLLVL.

The chain couples TRBV11-1 to TRBJ2-7; 8 nucleotides match TRBD1. Germline CDR1 and CDR2: SGHAT and FQDESV (reference sequence). After removal of 5 bases from V and 0 bases from J, the junction contained 3 bases not matched to a gene. The CDR3 runs 14 residues. CDR3 amino acids: CASSLGQASYEQYF. CDR3 DNA sequence: TGTGCCAGCAGCCTGGGACAGGCCTCCTACGAGCAGTACTTC.

This sequence joins TRBV19 and TRBJ1-2; D is uncertain. The CDR3 runs 18 residues. Trimming removed 4 bases from V and 1 base from J, with 22 bases in between. Germline CDR1 reads LNHDA; CDR2 reads SQIVND (reference sequence). CDR3 in DNA: TGTGCCAGTAGTAGGGGAAAAGGCTGGCGGGAATATAACTATGGCTACACCTTC. This gives the protein CASSRGKGWREYNYGYTF.

In this sample, this clone turned up once. The chain uses TRBV9 and TRBJ1-1; TRBD1 is a possible D gene (6 bases). CDR1 is SGDLS, CDR2 YYNGEE, per germline. Trimming pared 0 bases from V and 4 bases from J, leaving 10 bases between. This CDR3 has 14 residues. DNA of the CDR3: TGTGCCAGCAGCGTAGACCCAGGGGTCACTGAAGCTTTCTTT. Its translation is CASSVDPGVTEAFF. The full variable domain, completed using reference TRBV9 and TRBJ1-1, is DSGVTQTPKHLITATGQRVTLRCSPRSGDLSVYWYQQSLDQGLQFLIQYYNGEERAKGNILERFSAQQFPDLHSELNLSSLELGDSALYFCASSVDPGVTEAFFGQGTRLTVV.

This chain joins TRBV28 and TRBJ1-3, with 8 bases that match TRBD1. The V gene end was trimmed by 5 bases and the J gene end by 7 bases; junction bases not matched to a gene: 7. The germline gives CDR1 MDHEN, CDR2 SYDVKM. The CDR3 covers 14 residues. The CDR3 DNA reads TGTGCCAGCAGTACACGGACAGGGTGGAACACCATATATTTT. This encodes CASSTRTGWNTIYF.

This chain uses TRBV7-8 with TRBJ2-3, with 8 bases that match TRBD2. This CDR3 has 16 residues. V was pared by 4 bases and J by 0 bases, with 6 bases of the junction left unmatched. Germline V CDR1 and CDR2: SGHVS, FQNEAQ. CDR3 DNA: TGTGCCAGCAGCTACATAGCGGGATTTAGCACAGATACGCAGTATTTT. Translating it yields CASSYIAGFSTDTQYF. Full variable domain (outside the CDR3, taken from reference TRBV7-8 and TRBJ2-3): GAGVSQSPRYKVAKRGQDVALRCDPISGHVSLFWYQQALGQGPEFLTYFQNEAQLDKSGLPSDRFFAERPEGSVSTLKIQRTQQEDSAVYLCASSYIAGFSTDTQYFGPGTRLTVL.